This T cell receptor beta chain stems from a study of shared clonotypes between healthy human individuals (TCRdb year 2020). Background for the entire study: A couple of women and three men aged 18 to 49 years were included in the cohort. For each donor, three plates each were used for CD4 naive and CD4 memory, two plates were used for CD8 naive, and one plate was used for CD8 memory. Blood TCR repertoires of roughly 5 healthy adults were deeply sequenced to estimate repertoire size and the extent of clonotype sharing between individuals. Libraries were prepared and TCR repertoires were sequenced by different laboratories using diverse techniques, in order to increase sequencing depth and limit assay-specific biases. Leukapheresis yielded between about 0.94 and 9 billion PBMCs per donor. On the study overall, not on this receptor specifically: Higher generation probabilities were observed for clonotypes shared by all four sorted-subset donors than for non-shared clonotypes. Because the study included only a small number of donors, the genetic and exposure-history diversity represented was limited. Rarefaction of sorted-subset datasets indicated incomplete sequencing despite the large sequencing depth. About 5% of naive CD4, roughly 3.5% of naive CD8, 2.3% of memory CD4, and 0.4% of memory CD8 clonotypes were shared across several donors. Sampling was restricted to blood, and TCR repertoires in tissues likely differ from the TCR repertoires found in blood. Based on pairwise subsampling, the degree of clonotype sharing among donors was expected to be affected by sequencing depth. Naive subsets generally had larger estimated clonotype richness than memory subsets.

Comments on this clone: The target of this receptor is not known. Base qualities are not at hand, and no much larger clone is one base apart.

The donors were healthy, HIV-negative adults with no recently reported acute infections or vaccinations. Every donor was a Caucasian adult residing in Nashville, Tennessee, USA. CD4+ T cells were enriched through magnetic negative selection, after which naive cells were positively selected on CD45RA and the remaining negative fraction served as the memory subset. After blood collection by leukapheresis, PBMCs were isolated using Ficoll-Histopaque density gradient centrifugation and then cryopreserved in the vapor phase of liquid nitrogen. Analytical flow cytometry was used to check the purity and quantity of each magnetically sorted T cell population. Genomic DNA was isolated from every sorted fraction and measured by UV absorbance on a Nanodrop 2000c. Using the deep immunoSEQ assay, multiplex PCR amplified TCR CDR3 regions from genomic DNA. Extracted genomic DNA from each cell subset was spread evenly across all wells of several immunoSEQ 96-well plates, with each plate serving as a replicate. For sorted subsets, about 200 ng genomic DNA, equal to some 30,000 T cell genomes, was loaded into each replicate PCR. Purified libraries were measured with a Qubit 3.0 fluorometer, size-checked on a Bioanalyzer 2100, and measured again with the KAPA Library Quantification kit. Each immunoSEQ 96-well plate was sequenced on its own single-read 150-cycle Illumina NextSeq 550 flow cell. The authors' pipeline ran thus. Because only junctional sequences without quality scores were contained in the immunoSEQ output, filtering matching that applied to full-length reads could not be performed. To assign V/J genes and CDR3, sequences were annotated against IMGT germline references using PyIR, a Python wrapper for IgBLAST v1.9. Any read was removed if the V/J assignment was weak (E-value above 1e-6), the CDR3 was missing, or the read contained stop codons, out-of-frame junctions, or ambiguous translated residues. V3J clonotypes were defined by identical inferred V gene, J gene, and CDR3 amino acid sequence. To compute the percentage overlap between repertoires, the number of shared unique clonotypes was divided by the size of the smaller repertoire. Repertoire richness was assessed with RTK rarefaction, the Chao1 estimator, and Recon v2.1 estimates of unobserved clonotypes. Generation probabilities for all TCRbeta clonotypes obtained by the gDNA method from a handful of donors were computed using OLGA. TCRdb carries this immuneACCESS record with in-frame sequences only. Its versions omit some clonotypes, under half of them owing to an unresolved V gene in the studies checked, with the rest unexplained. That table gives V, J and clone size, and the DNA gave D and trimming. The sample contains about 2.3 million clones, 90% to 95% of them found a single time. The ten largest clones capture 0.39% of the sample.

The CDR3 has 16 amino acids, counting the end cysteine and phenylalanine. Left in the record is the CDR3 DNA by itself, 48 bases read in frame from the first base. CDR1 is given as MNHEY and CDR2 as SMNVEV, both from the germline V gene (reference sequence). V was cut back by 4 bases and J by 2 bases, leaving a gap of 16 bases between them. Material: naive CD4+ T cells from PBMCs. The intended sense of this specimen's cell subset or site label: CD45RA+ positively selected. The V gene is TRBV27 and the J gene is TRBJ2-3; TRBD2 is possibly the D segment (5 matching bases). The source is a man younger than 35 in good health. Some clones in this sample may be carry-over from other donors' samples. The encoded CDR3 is CASSSPGIQATDTQYF. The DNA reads TGTGCCAGCAGTTCACCCGGGATTCAAGCCACAGATACGCAGTATTTT.